The 22 T cell receptor beta chains listed next were all sequenced from one sample in a study of blood T cell repertoires in COVID-19. Repertoires were generated with immunoSEQ multiplex PCR, while TCRdb's copy carries only in-frame clones and drops some. The data hold about 92,000 clones, with around 80% observed a single time. What was sequenced was peripheral blood. These TCRs come from a man over 45 who had recovered from COVID-19.

The CDR3 loop reads CASTRDSNYNEQFF. DNA for the CDR3: TGCGCCAGCACCCGGGACTCAAATTACAATGAGCAGTTCTTC. The J gene is TRBJ2-1, the V gene TRBV5-1, with D possibly TRBD2 on 6 matching bases. The CDR3 spans 14 residues. V lost 6 bases to trimming and J lost 4 bases, with 14 bases between them. Germline CDR1 reads SGHRS; CDR2 reads YFSETQ.

The chain uses TRBV5-1 and TRBJ2-7; TRBD2 aligns across 11 bases. CDR1 SGHRS and CDR2 YFSETQ come from the germline V gene. Trimming removed 1 base from V and 6 bases from J; junction bases left unmatched: 6. This CDR3 has 15 residues. CDR3 sequence reads: CASSLSPSGGFEQYF. In DNA form, the CDR3 reads TGCGCCAGCAGCTTGAGCCCTAGCGGGGGGTTCGAGCAGTACTTC.

The chain is built from TRBV30 and TRBJ2-7, with D possibly being TRBD2 (7 bases). The germline V gene encodes CDR1 GTSNPN and CDR2 SVGIG (reference sequence). The CDR3 is 15 residues long. V was trimmed by 0 bases and J by 1 base, leaving 13 bases between them. Written as DNA, the CDR3 is TGTGCCTGGAGTGTCGGCGGGGGCCTATCCTACGAGCAGTACTTC. Protein product: CAWSVGGGLSYEQYF. The full variable domain, with the rest looked up from reference TRBV30 and TRBJ2-7, is SQTIHQWPATLVQPVGSPLSLECTVEGTSNPNLYWYRQAAGRGLQLLFYSVGIGQISSEVPQNLSASRPQDRQFILSSKKLLLSDSGFYLCAWSVGGGLSYEQYFGPGTRLTVT.

J is TRBJ2-7 and V is TRBV7-9, with 10 bases identical to TRBD2. V shed 3 bases, J shed 3 bases, and the junction held 11 bases outside the gene matches. Germline CDR1 SEHNR, CDR2 FQNEAQ (reference sequence). The CDR3 sequence is 17 residues long. In DNA, the CDR3 is TGTGCCAGCAGCTTGGGGCTTGCTAGCGGGAGTGGCTACGAGCAGTACTTC. Translation gives CASSLGLASGSGYEQYF.

The rearrangement links TRBV5-1 to TRBJ2-2, with 9 bases fitting TRBD1. There are 14 residues in the CDR3. CDR1 is SGHRS and CDR2 is YFSETQ in the germline V gene. V lost 4 bases, J lost 4 bases, and 2 bases stayed unmatched. Here the CDR3 DNA reads TGCGCCAGCAGCCTACAGGGGGCCACCGGGGAGCTGTTTTTT. Translated, it gives CASSLQGATGELFF.

This clone was seen only a few times. The chain is built from TRBV3-1 (or the pseudogene TRBV3-2) and TRBJ1-2; no clear D. Germline CDR1 reads LGHDT; CDR2 reads YNNKEL (reference sequence). V was trimmed by 0 bases and J by 3 bases, leaving 5 bases between them. The CDR3 totals 13 residues. CDR3 protein: CASSQESYYGYTF. CDR3 in DNA: TGTGCCAGCAGCCAAGAGTCATACTATGGCTACACCTTC.

The gene calls are TRBV18 and TRBJ1-2; D unresolved. Germline values: CDR1 KGHSH, CDR2 LQKENI. The length of the CDR3 is 16 residues. Trimming took off 3 bases at V and 2 bases at J, with 16 bases between the two ends. CDR3 bases: TGTGCCAGCTCACCTGCAGCGGTAGGGAACAACTATGGCTACACCTTC. It specifies CASSPAAVGNNYGYTF. The whole variable domain, remainder taken from reference TRBV18 and TRBJ1-2, is NAGVMQNPRHLVRRRGQEARLRCSPMKGHSHVYWYRQLPEEGLKFMVYLQKENIIDESGMPKERFSAEFPKEGPSILRIQQVVRGDSAAYFCASSPAAVGNNYGYTFGSGTRLTVV.

This sequence joins TRBV19 and TRBJ2-7; 10 nucleotides match TRBD1. Germline assignment: CDR1 LNHDA and CDR2 SQIVND (reference sequence). The CDR3 has 15 residues. The trim removed 6 bases at V and 1 base at J, leaving 6 bases unmatched. CDR3 sequence: CASSLTGGESYEQYF. The CDR3, as DNA: TGTGCCAGTAGCTTGACAGGGGGCGAATCCTACGAGCAGTACTTC.

In this sample, this clone turned up a few times. The chain recombines TRBV3-1 (or the pseudogene TRBV3-2) with TRBJ1-6; D unclear. The length of the CDR3 is 14 residues. Per germline, CDR1 LGHDT and CDR2 YNNKEL (reference sequence). Trimming removed 5 bases from V and 1 base from J, with 6 bases in between. CDR3 coding DNA: TGTGCCAGCAGCGACTTGTCCTATAATTCACCCCTCCACTTT. Protein sequence: CASSDLSYNSPLHF.

The J gene is TRBJ2-5, the V gene TRBV12-5; D call uncertain. With 1 base removed from V and 5 bases from J, the gap between germline ends came to 14 bases. In germline, CDR1 is LGHNT, CDR2 FRNRAP. The CDR3 covers 15 residues. The chain's CDR3 is CASGLGTAVIETQYF. CDR3 nucleotide sequence: TGTGCTAGTGGTTTGGGAACTGCCGTCATTGAGACCCAGTACTTC.

The chain links TRBV19 to TRBJ2-3; D gene uncertain. This CDR3 has 15 residues. V gave up 9 bases and J gave up 0 bases, with 16 bases separating them. The germline CDR1 and CDR2 sequences are LNHDA and SQIVND (reference sequence). The CDR3 sequence: CASGSPSRSTDTQYF. In nucleotides, the CDR3 is TGTGCCAGCGGATCACCTAGTAGGAGCACAGATACGCAGTATTTT.

In this sample, this clone is medium-sized (0.01 to 0.1%). The rearrangement joins TRBV19 to TRBJ1-5; 9 bases match TRBD1. CDR1 is LNHDA and CDR2 is SQIVND in the germline V gene (reference sequence). The ends lost 3 bases at V and 4 bases at J; junction bases unmatched: 7. This CDR3 has 16 amino acids. The CDR3 reads CASSMVAGQGNQPQHF. As DNA, the CDR3 is TGTGCCAGTAGTATGGTTGCCGGACAGGGGAATCAGCCCCAGCATTTT. Full variable domain (missing parts from reference TRBV19 and TRBJ1-5): DGGITQSPKYLFRKEGQNVTLSCEQNLNHDAMYWYRQDPGQGLRLIYYSQIVNDFQKGDIAEGYSVSREKKESFPLTVTSAQKNPTAFYLCASSMVAGQGNQPQHFGDGTRLSIL.

The chain combines TRBV25-1 with TRBJ2-2; 9 bases align to TRBD2. Germline-derived CDR1 and CDR2 are MGHDK and SYGVNS. The CDR3 sequence is 14 residues long. The J segment lost 4 bases and the V segment lost 7 bases, leaving 4 bases of the junction unmatched. The CDR3 spells CASTALAGTGELFF. The CDR3 nucleotides read TGTGCCAGCACGGCACTAGCGGGCACCGGGGAGCTGTTTTTT. The full variable domain, with the rest looked up from reference TRBV25-1 and TRBJ2-2, is EADIYQTPRYLVIGTGKKITLECSQTMGHDKMYWYQQDPGMELHLIHYSYGVNSTEKGDLSSESTVSRIRTEHFPLTLESARPSHTSQYLCASTALAGTGELFFGEGSRLTVL.

The chain is built from TRBV7-9 and TRBJ2-3; weak D call: TRBD2 (6 bases). Trimming left V 4 bases short and J 4 bases short, with 12 bases between. The CDR3 is 14 amino acids. The V gene's germline CDR1 is SEHNR and CDR2 FQNEAQ (reference sequence). CDR3 amino acids: CASSYRLEPDTQYF. The CDR3 nucleotides read TGTGCCAGCAGCTATCGACTAGAACCAGATACGCAGTATTTT.

The chain joins TRBV7-2 to TRBJ2-1, with TRBD2 identical over 7 bases. J gave up 4 bases and V 5 bases, and 8 bases lay outside the gene matches. The CDR3 loop spans 15 amino acids. Looked up from germline, CDR1 is SGHTA and CDR2 is FQGNSA. The CDR3 DNA reads TGTGCCAGCAGCCCCGGGTCTAGCGGTTACAATGAGCAGTTCTTC. This codes for CASSPGSSGYNEQFF.

The V call is TRBV6-5, the J call TRBJ2-2, with 10 bases aligning to TRBD2. Unmatched junction bases numbered 4, after V lost 5 bases and J lost 4 bases. CDR1 MNHEY and CDR2 SVGAGI come from the germline V gene. This CDR3 contains 15 residues. The CDR3 DNA reads as TGTGCCAGCAGTACAGCGGGGGGGAGCACCGGGGAGCTGTTTTTT. Its translation is CASSTAGGSTGELFF.

The chain links TRBV6-6 to TRBJ2-7, with 9 bases matching TRBD1. Germline assignment: CDR1 MNHNY and CDR2 SVGAGI (reference sequence). CDR3 length: 14 residues. The ends lost 5 bases at V and 3 bases at J; junction bases unmatched: 5. This CDR3 reads CASSAQGALYEQYF. In DNA, the CDR3 is TGTGCCAGCAGTGCACAGGGGGCTCTCTACGAGCAGTACTTC.

This clone was seen a single time. The chain uses TRBV6-2 or TRBV6-3 and TRBJ1-1, with TRBD1 as a possible D gene (6 bases). The V end lost 2 bases, the J end lost 10 bases, and 20 bases lay between the germline ends. The CDR3 runs 15 residues. The germline V gene encodes CDR1 MNHEY and CDR2 SVGEGT. The CDR3 here is CASSYKPTGSVGAFF. For the CDR3, the DNA is TGTGCCAGCAGTTACAAGCCTACAGGGTCAGTAGGAGCTTTCTTT.

V and J are TRBV6-2 or TRBV6-3 and TRBJ1-5; TRBD1 matches 7 bases. V trimming: 2 bases; J trimming: 9 bases; junction bases outside the gene matches: 7. Germline-derived CDR1 and CDR2 are MNHEY and SVGEGT. This CDR3 contains 14 residues. The CDR3 sequence is CASSYPSTGWPQHF. The DNA for the CDR3 is TGTGCCAGCAGTTACCCGTCGACAGGGTGGCCCCAGCATTTT.

J is TRBJ1-1 and V is TRBV30; 10 positions agree with TRBD1. The germline CDR1 and CDR2 sequences are GTSNPN and SVGIG (reference sequence). Losses at the gene ends were 0 bases for V and 6 bases for J; bases not matched to a gene: 7. CDR3 length: 15 amino acids. CDR3 sequence: CAWSVDRTGGSEAFF. As DNA, the CDR3 is TGTGCCTGGAGTGTGGATAGGACAGGGGGTTCTGAAGCTTTCTTT.

The genes are TRBV2 and TRBJ2-7, with a tentative D call TRBD1 (7 bases). With 4 bases removed from V and 2 bases from J, the gap between germline ends came to 18 bases. Germline V gene lookup returns CDR1 SNHLY and CDR2 FYNNEI. The CDR3 loop spans 16 amino acids. The CDR3 nucleotides read TGTGCCAGCAGTGTACCGGGACAGCGGAGGGCCTACGAGCAGTACTTC. It yields the protein CASSVPGQRRAYEQYF.

V usage is TRBV2 and J usage is TRBJ2-3; the D gene is possibly TRBD1 (6 bases). The length of the CDR3 is 16 residues. The germline V gene has CDR1 SNHLY and CDR2 FYNNEI. Trimming left V 2 bases short and J 4 bases short, with 16 bases between. CDR3 in amino acids: CASSELGGSVADTQYF. Here the CDR3 DNA reads TGTGCCAGCAGTGAATTAGGGGGTTCGGTAGCAGATACGCAGTATTTT.